These 30 T cell receptor beta chains originate from one sample sequenced in a study of T cells in Graves' hyperthyroidism and ophthalmopathy. Researchers amplified the TCR beta CDR3 regions from RNA transcripts. Initially, a first-round RT-PCR of the TCR CDR3 employed the HTBI primer set. TCRdb re-analysed the multiplex PCR reads in MiXCR, keeping a single row per CDR3 protein. The sample records under 400,000 distinct CDR3 sequences, around a sixth being singletons. The sample was blood. These receptor sequences come from a woman between 18 and 30 years old with Graves' hyperthyroidism that later progressed to Graves' ophthalmopathy.

This clonotype has at least ten counts. The V and J genes are TRBV20-1 and TRBJ2-1; perhaps TRBD2 as D (6 bases). Trimming stripped 3 bases from V and 1 base from J, with 13 bases between. The V gene's germline CDR1 is DFQATT and CDR2 SNEGSKA (reference sequence). The CDR3 is 15 residues long. DNA of the CDR3: TGCAGTGCTAGTATAACGCTAGCGTCCTACAATGAGCAGTTCTTC. It specifies CSASITLASYNEQFF.

V and J are TRBV10-3 and TRBJ2-2; no clear D gene. Between the trimmed V and J ends, which lost 7 bases and 0 bases, there was a span of 9 bases. The length of the CDR3 is 14 residues. The germline gives CDR1 ENHRY, CDR2 SYGVKD. The CDR3 region has the DNA TGTGCCATCATCAACCGGTCGAACACCGGGGAGCTGTTTTTT. This translates into CAIINRSNTGELFF.

Turning to this clonotype: Being one base from a much bigger clone, this may be a read error. The V gene is TRBV20-1, the J gene TRBJ2-1, with D unclear. The better agreement between TRBJ2-7 and the DNA end casts doubt on the J call. The CDR3 is 12 amino acids. The germline V gene has CDR1 DFQATT and CDR2 SNEGSKA (reference sequence). The CDR3 bases are TGCAGTGCTAGAGGACTTTACAATGAGCAGTACTTC. This sequence encodes CSARGLYNEQYF.

This clonotype was observed at least ten times. This sequence joins TRBV7-9 and TRBJ2-3; a possible D gene is TRBD1 (8 bases). CDR3 length: 15 amino acids. Trimming took 5 bases from V and 3 from J, leaving 15 bases between them. Per germline, CDR1 SEHNR and CDR2 FQNEAQ (reference sequence). This chain's CDR3 is CASSVLQGGTDTQYF. CDR3 coding DNA: TGTGCCAGCAGCGTACTACAGGGGGGGACAGATACGCAGTATTTT.

Comment on this clonotype: A much larger clone is a single base away; this may be a read error. This chain uses TRBV6-2 or TRBV6-3 with TRBJ1-1; the match to TRBD1 covers 7 bases. Germline V gene lookup returns CDR1 MNHEY and CDR2 SVGEGT. The CDR3 contains 18 residues. The CDR3 protein is CVSSYSQGPRFLGTEAFF. CDR3 sequence (DNA): TGTGTCAGCAGTTACTCACAGGGGCCGCGGTTTTTGGGCACTGAAGCTTTCTTT.

This clonotype showed up just a few times. The chain joins TRBV29-1 to TRBJ2-1, with 8 bases identical to TRBD1. Germline-derived CDR1 and CDR2 are SQVTM and ANQGSEA. This CDR3 spans 14 amino acids. Trimming removed 6 bases from V and 1 base from J; junction bases left unmatched: 5. The CDR3 loop is CSVTGTGSYNEQFF. CDR3 coding DNA: TGCAGCGTGACCGGGACAGGTTCCTACAATGAGCAGTTCTTC.

In its sample, this clonotype was seen many times. The chain employs TRBV28 and TRBJ1-6; a weak D match, TRBD1 (5 bases). Germline CDR1 reads MDHEN; CDR2 reads SYDVKM. V was pared by 3 bases and J by 0 bases, with 15 bases between. There are 18 residues in the CDR3. The CDR3 spells CASSFGDVGSSYNSPLHF. The DNA of the CDR3 is TGTGCCAGCAGTTTCGGGGACGTAGGAAGCTCCTATAATTCACCCCTCCACTTT.

In its sample, this clonotype was seen a few times. This chain uses TRBV9 with TRBJ1-4; D is unclear. Between the trimmed V and J ends, which lost 4 bases and 0 bases, there was a span of 7 bases. The germline V gene has CDR1 SGDLS and CDR2 YYNGEE. The CDR3 covers 14 residues. DNA of the CDR3: TGTGCCAGCAGCCGGGGAGCAACTAATGAAAAACTGTTTTTT. Its translation is CASSRGATNEKLFF. The variable domain in full, completed from reference TRBV9 and TRBJ1-4, reads DSGVTQTPKHLITATGQRVTLRCSPRSGDLSVYWYQQSLDQGLQFLIQYYNGEERAKGNILERFSAQQFPDLHSELNLSSLELGDSALYFCASSRGATNEKLFFGSGTQLSVL.

This chain joins TRBV6-1 and TRBJ2-3, with 11 bases fitting TRBD2. The trim removed 3 bases at V and 6 bases at J, leaving 11 bases unmatched. This CDR3 contains 17 residues. Germline V CDR1 and CDR2: MNHNS, SASEGT. The CDR3 bases are TGTGCCAGCAGTGACGGAGCCACTAGCGGGAGAATGGATACGCAGTATTTT. Translation: CASSDGATSGRMDTQYF.

There are many counts of this clonotype. The chain combines TRBV11-2 with TRBJ1-1, with TRBD1 matching 8 bases. The CDR3 contains 14 residues. V lost 5 bases and J lost 3; bases outside the gene matches: 5. The germline V gene has CDR1 SGHAT and CDR2 FQNNGV. The CDR3 sequence is CASSRTGSDTEAFF. CDR3 nucleotides: TGTGCCAGCAGCCGGACAGGGTCGGACACTGAAGCTTTCTTT.

This clonotype appeared a few times. The chain has TRBV29-1 and TRBJ2-1; 10 positions agree with TRBD2. From germline, CDR1 is SQVTM and CDR2 ANQGSEA. J gave up 2 bases and V 7 bases, and 14 bases lay outside the gene matches. The CDR3 loop spans 17 amino acids. DNA of the CDR3: TGCAGCGCCTCGGGCGTATTAGCGGGAGGACCCTACAATGAGCAGTTCTTC. Encoded protein: CSASGVLAGGPYNEQFF.

This clonotype has only a few counts. This sequence joins TRBV24-1 and TRBJ2-3, with D hard to call. The V gene lost 0 bases and the J gene lost 6 bases, with 3 bases spanning the gap. This CDR3 has 12 residues. Germline-derived CDR1 and CDR2 are KGHDR and SFDVKD. The CDR3 sequence is CATSDLADTQYF. CDR3 coding DNA: TGTGCCACCAGTGATTTGGCCGATACGCAGTATTTT.

The genes are TRBV28 and TRBJ2-1; 12 bases are a match to TRBD2. The CDR3 totals 16 residues. Germline V lookup: CDR1 MDHEN, CDR2 SYDVKM. The junction had 9 bases not matched to a gene; V was cut back by 6 bases and J by 6 bases. This CDR3 reads CASSPRRLAGVNEQFF. The CDR3 DNA reads TGTGCCAGCAGCCCTCGTCGACTAGCGGGAGTCAATGAGCAGTTCTTC.

This clonotype was seen repeatedly, ten times or more. The rearrangement links TRBV7-2 to TRBJ2-5, with 9 bases aligning to TRBD2. The ends lost 5 bases at V and 5 bases at J; junction bases unmatched: 15. In germline, CDR1 is SGHTA, CDR2 FQGNSA. The CDR3 loop spans 17 amino acids. The CDR3: CASSRDPGTSQSETQYF. The CDR3 nucleotides are TGTGCCAGCAGCCGAGACCCCGGGACTAGCCAATCGGAGACCCAGTACTTC. Based on the CDR3 plus reference TRBV7-2 and TRBJ2-5, the full variable domain is GAGVSQSPSNKVTEKGKDVELRCDPISGHTALYWYRQSLGQGLEFLIYFQGNSAPDKSGLPSDRFSAERTGGSVSTLTIQRTQQEDSAVYLCASSRDPGTSQSETQYFGPGTRLLVL.

The sample holds many counts of this clonotype. The V call is TRBV28, the J call TRBJ1-5; 10 bases agree with TRBD1. The J segment lost 3 bases and the V segment lost 6 bases, leaving 8 bases of the junction unmatched. The length of the CDR3 is 16 residues. In germline, CDR1 is MDHEN, CDR2 SYDVKM. CDR3 amino acids: CASSPRGTGVNQPQHF. The CDR3 bases are TGTGCCAGCAGCCCGCGCGGGACAGGGGTCAATCAGCCCCAGCATTTT.

This clonotype was detected many times. The V gene is TRBV3-1, the J gene TRBJ2-1; 9 bases agree with TRBD2. Germline-derived CDR1 and CDR2 are LGHDT and YNNKEL (reference sequence). This CDR3 spans 17 amino acids. J lost 4 bases, V lost 1 base, and 8 bases had no gene match. CDR3 amino acids: CASSQAHSGRHYNEQFF. DNA for the CDR3: TGTGCCAGCAGCCAAGCCCATAGCGGGAGACATTACAATGAGCAGTTCTTC.

This clonotype was counted only a few times. This chain uses TRBV29-1 with TRBJ2-5, with D maybe TRBD2 (7 bases). Between the trimmed V and J ends, which lost 0 bases and 1 base, there was a span of 15 bases. Germline CDR1 SQVTM, CDR2 ANQGSEA. The CDR3 consists of 16 residues. CDR3 sequence (DNA): TGCAGCGTTGAAGAATCGGGGGGCAGGGTCCAAGAGACCCAGTACTTC. Amino acids: CSVEESGGRVQETQYF. The whole variable domain, remainder taken from reference TRBV29-1 and TRBJ2-5, is SAVISQKPSRDICQRGTSLTIQCQVDSQVTMMFWYRQQPGQSLTLIATANQGSEATYESGFVIDKFPISRPNLTFSTLTVSNMSPEDSSIYLCSVEESGGRVQETQYFGPGTRLLVL.

In its sample, this clonotype was seen many times. The chain links TRBV2 to TRBJ1-1, with D uncertain. V was shortened by 8 bases and J by 1 base, with 11 bases between the two germline ends. The CDR3 runs to 13 residues. Germline CDR1 reads SNHLY; CDR2 reads FYNNEI. The CDR3 here is CASGPGQNTEAFF. DNA of the CDR3: TGTGCCAGCGGTCCGGGCCAGAACACTGAAGCTTTCTTT.

The rearrangement links TRBV4-2 to TRBJ2-7; no clear D gene. V shed 0 bases and J shed 4 bases, with 19 bases lying between them. The CDR3 runs 17 residues. The germline V gene encodes CDR1 LGHNA and CDR2 YNFKEQ. The CDR3 spells CASSQEFSATGRYEQYF. The CDR3 nucleotides read TGTGCCAGCAGCCAAGAATTCTCCGCAACCGGACGATACGAGCAGTACTTC.

This chain connects TRBV27 to TRBJ2-3; 8 bases align to TRBD1. The V and J ends lost 8 bases and 2 bases, in that order; junction bases with no gene match: 18. From germline, CDR1 is MNHEY and CDR2 SMNVEV (reference sequence). This CDR3 has 18 amino acids. CDR3 nucleotide sequence: TGTGCCAGCTCGTCCAAGGGCGGCGGACAGGGTTTCACAGATACGCAGTATTTT. This sequence encodes CASSSKGGGQGFTDTQYF.

This clonotype has only a few counts. The V call is TRBV14, the J call TRBJ1-4; 9 bases map to TRBD1. CDR3 size: 16 residues. Trimming removed 2 bases from V and 8 bases from J; junction bases left unmatched: 9. Germline CDR1 and CDR2: SGHDN and FVKESK. This chain's CDR3 is CASSQTSGTGREKLFF. The CDR3, as DNA: TGTGCCAGCAGCCAAACCTCCGGGACAGGGAGGGAAAAACTGTTTTTT.

Here the CDR3 DNA reads TGTGCCGGACAGGAGGGCGGCTCTGGAAACACCATATATTTT. Amino acids: CAGQEGGSGNTIYF. J is TRBJ1-3 and V is TRBV7-9, with TRBD1 identical over 7 bases. From germline, CDR1 is SEHNR and CDR2 FQNEAQ (reference sequence). The CDR3 contains 14 residues. Trimming took 11 bases from V and 0 from J; bases not matched to a gene: 7.

This clonotype was seen more than once but under ten times. The genes are TRBV29-1 and TRBJ2-1; the match to TRBD1 covers 7 bases. Germline CDR1 and CDR2: SQVTM and ANQGSEA. V lost 4 bases to trimming and J lost 3 bases; unmatched junction nucleotides: 12. CDR3 size: 16 residues. The CDR3 is CSVVRKGGVIYNEQFF. The CDR3 region has the DNA TGCAGCGTTGTCCGTAAAGGGGGCGTTATCTACAATGAGCAGTTCTTC.

Many counts were recorded for this clonotype. This CDR3 reads CASSQGASSYEQYF. The CDR3 DNA sequence: TGCGCCAGCAGCCAAGGAGCCTCAAGCTACGAGCAGTACTTC. The chain uses TRBV4-1 and TRBJ2-7; D is ambiguous. Germline values: CDR1 MGHRA, CDR2 YSYEKL. Trimming removed 1 base from V and 3 bases from J, with 10 bases in between. The CDR3 is made up of 14 amino acids.

This clonotype has at least ten counts. The V gene is TRBV12-3 or TRBV12-4, the J gene TRBJ2-3; tentative D call: TRBD1 (5 bases). CDR3 length: 14 amino acids. The germline V and J ends were trimmed by 4 bases and 5 bases, with 13 bases remaining between them. CDR3 DNA: TGTGCCAGCAGTTCAGGGTACGGCCGAGATACGCAGTATTTT. Its translation: CASSSGYGRDTQYF.

This clonotype was observed many times. This chain connects TRBV7-9 to TRBJ2-1; 8 bases map to TRBD1. The junction had 13 bases not matched to a gene; V was cut back by 4 bases and J by 8 bases. CDR3 length: 16 amino acids. Germline V gene data show CDR1 as SEHNR and CDR2 as FQNEAQ (reference sequence). The CDR3, as DNA: TGTGCCAGCAGCTCCGGACAGGGATCTTTGAAGTATGAGCAGTTCTTC. Its protein is CASSSGQGSLKYEQFF.

This clonotype showed up just a few times. The V gene is TRBV30, the J gene TRBJ1-6; 7 bases agree with TRBD1. With V trimmed by 5 bases and J by 5 bases, 0 bases remained unmatched. This CDR3 comprises 12 residues. The germline V gene encodes CDR1 GTSNPN and CDR2 SVGIG (reference sequence). In nucleotides, the CDR3 is TGTGCCTGGGACAGGGATAATTCACCCCTCCACTTT. The encoded protein is CAWDRDNSPLHF. Based on the CDR3 plus reference TRBV30 and TRBJ1-6, the full variable domain is SQTIHQWPATLVQPVGSPLSLECTVEGTSNPNLYWYRQAAGRGLQLLFYSVGIGQISSEVPQNLSASRPQDRQFILSSKKLLLSDSGFYLCAWDRDNSPLHFGNGTRLTVT.

This clonotype came up a few times. This chain links TRBV20-1 with TRBJ2-6; perhaps TRBD1 as D (6 bases). Trimming took 5 bases from V and 3 from J, leaving 11 bases between them. The CDR3 contains 14 residues. The V gene's germline CDR1 is DFQATT and CDR2 SNEGSKA (reference sequence). CDR3 DNA: TGCAGTGCTTTTACAGGGCTTGGGGCCAACGTCCTGACTTTC. Its translation: CSAFTGLGANVLTF.

This clonotype was seen at least ten times. Here the CDR3 DNA reads TGTGCCAGCAGTTTATCGGGGACAGGGGAGAATGAGCAGTTCTTC. Amino acids: CASSLSGTGENEQFF. The chain carries TRBV27 and TRBJ2-1; 10 bases are shared with TRBD1. V lost 0 bases to trimming and J lost 7 bases; unmatched junction nucleotides: 3. CDR3 length: 15 amino acids. From germline, CDR1 is MNHEY and CDR2 SMNVEV (reference sequence).

A few counts support this clonotype. The V and J genes are TRBV6-1 and TRBJ2-6, with D uncertain. V lost 3 bases and J lost 0, with 12 bases in between. The CDR3 contains 17 residues. Germline V gives CDR1 MNHNS, CDR2 SASEGT. This chain's CDR3 is CASSDPGRHSGANVLTF. CDR3 nucleotides: TGTGCCAGCAGTGACCCTGGACGGCACTCTGGGGCCAACGTCCTGACTTTC.